This T cell receptor beta chain was captured by sequencing in a study of human T cells and chemical hapten exposure. At the level of the study: Alopecia areata, totalis and universalis patients, mostly female, were included.

TCRdb reanalysed the RACE reads using MiXCR and keeps one entry per CDR3 protein. The sample consists of about 82,000 distinct CDR3 sequences, 10% to 15% of them appearing once. The time point is: patch test 3, about 24 weeks after DPC sensitization. The treatment is: therapeutic diphenylcyclopropenone sensitization with weekly scalp DPC. CDR3 size: 15 residues. Trimming cost V 6 bases and J 2 bases, with 17 bases left between them. Germline values: CDR1 LNHDA, CDR2 SQIVND (reference sequence). The input for sequencing was whole blood, taken in connection with sensitization to the hapten diphenylcyclopropenone (DPC). The chain uses TRBV19 and TRBJ2-7; no clear D. The sequence was obtained from a woman aged 50 to 60 with alopecia areata. Some clones in this sample may be carry-over from other donors' samples. CDR3 loop: CASSSMGHSAYEQYF. CDR3 DNA: TGTGCCAGTAGCAGCATGGGTCACTCGGCCTACGAGCAGTACTTC.